This is a list of T cell receptor beta chains from one sample in a study of blood T cell repertoires in COVID-19. Measured with immunoSEQ multiplex PCR; TCRdb has only the in-frame clones, and not every one. The table has about 270,000 clones, about 89% seen once. Specimen: peripheral blood. Receptors were obtained from a man in his forties with active or convalescent COVID-19. CDR3s leave out the opening cysteine and the closing phenylalanine or tryptophan. Only some rows state a clone size, as once, few, many or a class for expanded clones.

V gene	J gene	clone size	CDR3 protein
TRBV23-1	TRBJ2-1	few	ASRRHNEQF
TRBV4-2	TRBJ2-7	NA	ASSAGGPAYEQY
TRBV19	TRBJ2-1	NA	ASSISGVYNEQF
TRBV6-2/TRBV6-3	TRBJ2-1	NA	ASSYFRGSSYNEQF
TRBV18	TRBJ2-7	NA	ASSPGQGSQYEQY
TRBV27	TRBJ2-7	NA	ASSLYPTGATYEQY
TRBV27	TRBJ2-7	NA	ASSLKPGQLSYEQY
TRBV27	TRBJ2-3	NA	ASSSLAGGITDTQY
TRBV7-2	TRBJ1-3	NA	ASSNYQWVDTIY
TRBV9	TRBJ2-3	NA	ASSEGGTDTQY
TRBV24-1	TRBJ2-4	NA	ATSDQKQGSKNIQY
TRBV2	TRBJ2-2	NA	ASSLQGWENTGELF
TRBV11-3	TRBJ2-2	few	ASSQWRSTGELF
TRBV27	TRBJ2-7	few	ASSSLSYEQY
TRBV5-1	TRBJ2-1	NA	ASSPGTAGNEQF
TRBV5-4	TRBJ2-3	NA	ASSSADTQY
TRBV4-1	TRBJ2-7	NA	ASSRTDIGKQY
TRBV9	TRBJ1-5	NA	ASSRDSIGNQPQH
TRBV27	TRBJ2-1	NA	ASSLAGGSYNEQF
TRBV5-4	TRBJ2-7	NA	ASSSLYETGTYEQY
TRBV6-1	TRBJ2-6	NA	ASSERGQGVSGANVLT
TRBV6-2/TRBV6-3	TRBJ2-2	NA	ASSTIGGTNTGELF
TRBV20-1	TRBJ1-2	once	SAWTGGGYT
TRBV5-1	TRBJ1-1	NA	ASVGSMNTEAF
TRBV30	TRBJ2-3	NA	AWSLWTSGVGDTQY
TRBV25-1	TRBJ2-5	NA	ASSRTSGSGLETQY
TRBV20-1	TRBJ2-3	NA	SASRGRADTQY
TRBV27	TRBJ2-1	NA	ASSSKGTGTGVYNEQF
TRBV3-1/TRBV3-2	TRBJ1-2	NA	ASSQAAGTGYGYT
TRBV4-1	TRBJ1-2	NA	ASSQEGGQYIYGYT
TRBV30	TRBJ1-2	few	AWSGGTAHGYT
TRBV24-1	TRBJ2-2	NA	ATGTVSTGELF
TRBV30	TRBJ1-6	NA	AWSQPGAYSPLH
TRBV18	TRBJ1-5	NA	ASALGAGNQPQH
TRBV9	TRBJ2-2	NA	ASSVDEREPSGTGELF
TRBV4-1	TRBJ2-3	NA	ASSPSAGFTDTQY
TRBV2	TRBJ2-4	once	ASSLFQGPEY
TRBV4-1	TRBJ2-1	NA	ASSPSGLADNEQF
TRBV19	TRBJ2-5	NA	ASSIVRGSPGETQY
TRBV28	TRBJ1-2	NA	ASSFDSKEGYT
TRBV9	TRBJ1-6	NA	ASSAPGQRHSPLH
TRBV2	TRBJ2-5	NA	ASSKLAGGPNEETQY
TRBV7-3	TRBJ2-2	NA	ASSLSPFLASDTGELF
TRBV27	TRBJ2-7	NA	ASSPTGVPYEQY
TRBV5-1	TRBJ1-6	NA	ASSLGSERYSPLH
TRBV4-2	TRBJ2-2	NA	ASSHLDRDMNTGELF
TRBV7-9	TRBJ2-1	once	ASSPGGGGLSSYNEQF
TRBV6-1	TRBJ2-2	NA	ASSEPAGTGELF
TRBV6-5	TRBJ2-7	NA	ASSPSDRAGYEQY
TRBV6-5	TRBJ1-1	NA	ASSYPPEVRKAF
TRBV10-3	TRBJ1-3	NA	AISETPAAGNTIY
TRBV24-1	TRBJ2-5	NA	ATSALVAEQETQY
TRBV19	TRBJ1-5	NA	ASSMVRQGIQPQH
TRBV19	TRBJ1-2	NA	ATLEDYGYT
TRBV13	TRBJ1-1	NA	ASSLISAEAF
TRBV6-5	TRBJ1-5	NA	ASTGPGGEGQPQH
TRBV21-1	TRBJ1-3	NA	ASSKKEPTYSGNTIY
TRBV9	TRBJ2-1	once	ASSAGLGNNEQF
TRBV28	TRBJ2-3	few	ASHQAPLIRSTDTQY